These 23 T cell receptor beta chains came from one sample sequenced in a study of regulatory T cells in long-lasting Graves disease. Construction of TCR beta libraries relied on iRepertoire HTBI primers and on Arm-PCR targeting CDR3 regions. TCRdb reprocessed the multiplex PCR reads via MiXCR and lists one record per CDR3 protein. The sample contains about 500,000 distinct CDR3 sequences, roughly 17% of which appear only once. Time point defined: newly diagnosed GD, antithyroid drugs for less than 3 months. The TCR library used RNA extracted from PBMCs. These same data were also listed under a study on T cells in Graves' hyperthyroidism and ophthalmopathy.

Sequences were derived from peripheral blood mononuclear cells (PBMCs), sampled at new diagnosis, from a patient treated with antithyroid drugs. The receptors derive from a man aged 35 to 55 with Graves disease.

Comments on this clonotype: A read error may be the cause here, since a much bigger clone is one base away. CDR3: CASGGREANEQFF. The CDR3 coding sequence is TGTGCCAGCGGGGGCAGGGAGGCCAATGAGCAGTTCTTC. This sequence joins TRBV2 and TRBJ2-1; D tentatively fits TRBD1 or TRBD2 (6 bases each). The germline gives CDR1 SNHLY, CDR2 FYNNEI. V lost 8 bases and J lost 6, with 14 bases in between. The CDR3 spans 13 residues.

This clonotype was counted only a few times. The chain joins TRBV9 to TRBJ2-2, with 10 bases matching TRBD2. Losses at the gene ends were 0 bases for V and 7 bases for J; bases not matched to a gene: 6. Germline V lookup: CDR1 SGDLS, CDR2 YYNGEE. CDR3 length: 16 amino acids. The CDR3 loop is CASSVEASGRIGELFF. In DNA, the CDR3 is TGTGCCAGCAGCGTAGAGGCTAGCGGGAGAATCGGGGAGCTGTTTTTT.

This clonotype has at least ten counts. The V and J genes are TRBV5-1 and TRBJ1-4; D may be TRBD1 (6 bases). V lost 0 bases to trimming and J lost 6 bases, with 12 bases between them. Germline CDR1 reads SGHRS; CDR2 reads YFSETQ. The CDR3 consists of 15 residues. CDR3 sequence: CASSLAGRGDEKLFF. CDR3 DNA: TGCGCCAGCAGCTTGGCGGGCAGGGGAGATGAAAAACTGTTTTTT.

There are a few counts of this clonotype. The chain has TRBV6-1 and TRBJ2-2; TRBD1 is a possible D gene (6 bases). The CDR3 is 15 amino acids. Germline CDR1 is MNHNS and CDR2 is SASEGT. The V end was cut by 7 bases, the J end by 5 bases, with 17 bases between. The CDR3 loop reads CASTWTSRGTGELFF. Written as DNA, the CDR3 is TGTGCCAGCACCTGGACTTCAAGGGGGACCGGGGAGCTGTTTTTT.

In its sample, this clonotype was seen many times. The chain employs TRBV5-1 and TRBJ2-3, with 7 bases that match TRBD1. J was trimmed by 6 bases and V by 2 bases; bases with no gene match: 6. The CDR3 length is 14 residues. Germline CDR1 SGHRS, CDR2 YFSETQ. CDR3 loop: CASSLQGFGDTQYF. The CDR3 DNA reads TGCGCCAGCAGCTTACAGGGGTTCGGGGATACGCAGTATTTT.

This clonotype was picked up a small number of times. This chain connects TRBV20-1 to TRBJ2-1; possible D gene TRBD2, 6 bases. The CDR3 is made up of 16 amino acids. Germline V gene data show CDR1 as DFQATT and CDR2 as SNEGSKA (reference sequence). The V and J ends lost 3 bases and 0 bases respectively, with 15 bases between them. The CDR3, as DNA: TGCAGTGCTAGCCCCATTAGCGGAAACTCCTACAATGAGCAGTTCTTC. Its protein product is CSASPISGNSYNEQFF.

This clonotype was detected only a few times. The gene calls are TRBV19 and TRBJ1-1, with 8 positions matching TRBD1. From germline, CDR1 is LNHDA and CDR2 SQIVND (reference sequence). CDR3 size: 14 residues. The V gene end was trimmed by 2 bases and the J gene end by 10 bases; junction bases not matched to a gene: 9. The CDR3: CASSINTGGVGAFF. For the CDR3, the DNA is TGTGCCAGTAGTATAAATACAGGGGGTGTTGGAGCTTTCTTT.

This clonotype was seen at least ten times. V usage is TRBV27 and J usage is TRBJ2-7; no reliable D call. The V end was cut by 0 bases, the J end by 0 bases, with 15 bases between. The CDR3 runs 17 residues. Germline assignment: CDR1 MNHEY and CDR2 SMNVEV (reference sequence). CDR3 sequence (DNA): TGTGCCAGCAGTTTATCGGGTTATGTCGGAAGCTCCTACGAGCAGTACTTC. Amino acids: CASSLSGYVGSSYEQYF.

To note about this clonotype: No conserved phenylalanine or tryptophan ends this CDR3, so it is likely a read error. CDR3 protein: CASRGTSGYYEQYS. CDR3 nucleotide sequence: TGTGCCAGCAGGGGGACTAGCGGTTACTACGAGCAGTACTCC. V and J are TRBV12-3 or TRBV12-4 and TRBJ2-7, with 11 bases lining up with TRBD2. V shed 6 bases, J shed 3 bases, and the junction held 4 bases outside the gene matches. The CDR3 totals 14 residues.

This clonotype came up many times. V gene TRBV9 combines with J gene TRBJ2-1; TRBD2 matches at 10 bases. Germline assignment: CDR1 SGDLS and CDR2 YYNGEE. This CDR3 contains 16 residues. V was clipped by 0 bases and J by 5 bases; unmatched bases: 5. CDR3 region: CASSVGLAGVDNEQFF. CDR3 sequence (DNA): TGTGCCAGCAGCGTAGGGCTAGCGGGAGTCGACAATGAGCAGTTCTTC.

This clonotype was seen at least ten times. The V gene is TRBV18, the J gene TRBJ2-2; TRBD2 matches 8 bases. The CDR3 totals 16 residues. Germline CDR1 and CDR2: KGHSH and LQKENI. J lost 4 bases, V lost 2 bases, and 6 bases had no gene match. CDR3 amino acids: CASSPSLAGSTGELFF. The DNA of the CDR3 is TGTGCCAGCTCACCAAGTTTAGCGGGAAGCACCGGGGAGCTGTTTTTT.

The chain employs TRBV18 and TRBJ2-4, with unresolved D. Per the germline V gene, CDR1 is KGHSH and CDR2 is LQKENI. The CDR3 consists of 14 residues. Trimming cost V 0 bases and J 7 bases, with 10 bases left between them. The DNA for the CDR3 is TGTGCCAGCTCACCACCAGGTGGTTCGAACATTCAGTACTTC. Its translation is CASSPPGGSNIQYF.

Concerning this clonotype: This clone may be a read error of a much larger clone one base away. The chain uses TRBV11-2 and TRBJ2-5, with 8 bases fitting TRBD2. Gene TRBJ2-1 matches the end of the DNA better, so the J call may be wrong. CDR3 length equals 17 residues. Germline CDR1 is SGHAT and CDR2 is FQNNGV. The CDR3 bases are TGTGCCAGCAGCCGAACCGGGAGGGGAAGGTTTCCCAATGAGCAGTTCTTC. This gives the protein CASSRTGRGRFPNEQFF.

This clonotype appeared a few times. One junction end does not reproduce the germline sequence, and a read error may be involved. The chain carries TRBV24-1 and TRBJ1-2; unclear D gene. CDR1 is KGHDR and CDR2 is SFDVKD in the germline V gene. CDR3 length equals 14 residues. The CDR3: CATSGVGSGDGYTF. Here the CDR3 DNA reads TGTGCCACAAGTGGTGTAGGGAGTGGGGATGGCTACACCTTC.

There are a few counts of this clonotype. V gene TRBV10-3 combines with J gene TRBJ2-3; 8 bases align to TRBD1. TRBJ2-7 explains the end of the DNA better; the J call may be wrong. CDR3 size: 13 residues. Germline CDR1 ENHRY, CDR2 SYGVKD. CDR3 bases: TGTGCCATCACAGGACAGGGAAGCAACGAGCAGTACTTC. Amino acid sequence: CAITGQGSNEQYF.

In its sample, this clonotype was seen many times. The chain couples TRBV20-1 to TRBJ1-2; D not certain. The V end was cut by 6 bases, the J end by 4 bases, with 9 bases between. The CDR3 runs 11 residues. Germline CDR1 reads DFQATT; CDR2 reads SNEGSKA (reference sequence). DNA for the CDR3: TGCAGTGCGGTCGGCCCCTATGGCTACACCTTC. As protein: CSAVGPYGYTF.

This clonotype was seen repeatedly, ten times or more. The J gene is TRBJ1-5, the V gene TRBV7-2; D remains unclear. CDR1 and CDR2 from the germline V gene are SGHTA and FQGNSA. Trimming removed 3 bases from V and 9 bases from J, with 12 bases in between. The CDR3 covers 13 residues. CDR3 region: CASSFGPLWPQHF. The CDR3 nucleotides are TGTGCCAGCAGCTTCGGGCCTTTATGGCCCCAGCATTTT. The variable domain in full, completed from reference TRBV7-2 and TRBJ1-5, reads GAGVSQSPSNKVTEKGKDVELRCDPISGHTALYWYRQSLGQGLEFLIYFQGNSAPDKSGLPSDRFSAERTGGSVSTLTIQRTQQEDSAVYLCASSFGPLWPQHFGDGTRLSIL.

This clonotype was seen many times. The chain recombines TRBV27 with TRBJ2-7, with 11 bases identical to TRBD2. This CDR3 region has 18 residues. Germline lookup yields CDR1 MNHEY and CDR2 SMNVEV (reference sequence). Germline trimming cut 6 bases from V and 0 bases from J; bases unmatched to any gene: 13. CDR3 sequence (DNA): TGTGCCAGCAGCACGACCGGAACTAGCGGGAGCCACTCCTACGAGCAGTACTTC. Its protein product is CASSTTGTSGSHSYEQYF.

The chain employs TRBV28 and TRBJ2-1; D ambiguous. Germline values: CDR1 MDHEN, CDR2 SYDVKM. With 2 bases removed from V and 6 bases from J, the gap between germline ends came to 11 bases. This CDR3 region has 14 residues. CDR3 bases: TGTGCCAGCAGTTTAGGGCCTAGAACCAATGAGCAGTTCTTC. It is translated as CASSLGPRTNEQFF.

This clonotype was seen at least ten times. This rearrangement joins TRBV20-1 to TRBJ2-3; D might be TRBD2 (6 bases). There are 14 residues in the CDR3. The V end was cut by 6 bases, the J end by 5 bases, with 18 bases between. Germline CDR1 reads DFQATT; CDR2 reads SNEGSKA (reference sequence). The CDR3 DNA sequence: TGCAGTGCCTCCTTTGGGGGACTGCAAGATACGCAGTATTTT. Translated: CSASFGGLQDTQYF.

A remark on this clonotype: The junction departs from germline at one end; a sequencing error may be responsible. The chain recombines TRBV7-3 with TRBJ2-1; TRBD2 aligns across 7 bases. Germline CDR1 is SGHTA and CDR2 is FQGTGA. The CDR3 is made up of 15 amino acids. For the CDR3, the DNA is TGTGCCAGCAGCTTCGGCGGGAGAAACTACAATAAGCAGTTCTTC. This sequence encodes CASSFGGRNYNKQFF.

Concerning this clonotype itself: This clone may be a read error of a much larger clone one base away. The chain carries TRBV11-2 and TRBJ2-7; tentatively, D is TRBD1 (6 bases). The CDR3 consists of 14 residues. Germline values: CDR1 SGHAT, CDR2 FQNNGV. CDR3 sequence (DNA): TGTGCCAGCAGCCTAGACCAGGGGACCTACGAGCAGTACTTC. Translated: CASSLDQGTYEQYF.

V gene TRBV27 combines with J gene TRBJ2-1; D call uncertain. V lost 6 bases and J 5 bases, leaving 11 bases between the germline ends. The V gene's germline CDR1 is MNHEY and CDR2 SMNVEV (reference sequence). This CDR3 is 13 amino acids long. The CDR3 loop reads CASSPPSHNEQFF. CDR3 coding DNA: TGTGCCAGCAGCCCCCCCAGCCACAATGAGCAGTTCTTC.